This TCR beta chain was documented in a study of tumor-infiltrating T cells and Merkel cell polyomavirus. Study-level information: The T cells studied were CD8+ and recognized the Merkel cell polyomavirus KLL epitope.

J gave up 0 bases and V 8 bases, and 5 bases lay outside the gene matches. The CDR3 has 14 amino acids. Looked up from germline, CDR1 is SNHLY and CDR2 is FYNNEI. A word on this clone: Antigen unknown.

Robust Merkel cell polyomavirus Large T antigen positivity by immunohistochemistry was seen in all patients' tumors. This table comes from immunoSEQ multiplex PCR, and its TCRdb copy is limited to in-frame clones, with some not included. The data contain more than 2,500 clones, just under 85% of them singletons. Findings and caveats of the study: A roughly 1.7-18% tumor fraction of KLL-specific T cells predicted better MCC-specific survival than 0-0.14%.

The material sequenced was tumor tissue. The sequence came from a man aged 50 to 60 with Merkel cell carcinoma. V and J are TRBV2 and TRBJ2-7; 9 positions match TRBD1. Written as DNA, the CDR3 is TGTGCCAGCTCGGGACAGGGTGTCTCCTACGAGCAGTACTTC. This gives the protein CASSGQGVSYEQYF.